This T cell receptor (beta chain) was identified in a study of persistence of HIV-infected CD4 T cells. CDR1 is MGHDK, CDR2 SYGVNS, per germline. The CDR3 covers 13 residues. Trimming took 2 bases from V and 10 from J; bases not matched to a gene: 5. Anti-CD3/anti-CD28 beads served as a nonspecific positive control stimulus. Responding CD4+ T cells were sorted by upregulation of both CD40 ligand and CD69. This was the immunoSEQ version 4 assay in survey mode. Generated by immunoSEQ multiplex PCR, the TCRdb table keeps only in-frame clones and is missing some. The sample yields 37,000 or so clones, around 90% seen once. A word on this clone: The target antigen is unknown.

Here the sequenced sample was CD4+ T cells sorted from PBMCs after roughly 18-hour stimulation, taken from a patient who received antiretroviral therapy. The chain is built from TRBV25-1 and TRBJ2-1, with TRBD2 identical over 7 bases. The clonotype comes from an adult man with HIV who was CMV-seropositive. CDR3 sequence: CASSETGRQEQFF. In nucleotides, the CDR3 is TGTGCCAGCAGTGAAACCGGGAGGCAAGAGCAGTTCTTC. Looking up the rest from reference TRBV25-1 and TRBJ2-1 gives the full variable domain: EADIYQTPRYLVIGTGKKITLECSQTMGHDKMYWYQQDPGMELHLIHYSYGVNSTEKGDLSSESTVSRIRTEHFPLTLESARPSHTSQYLCASSETGRQEQFFGPGTRLTVL.